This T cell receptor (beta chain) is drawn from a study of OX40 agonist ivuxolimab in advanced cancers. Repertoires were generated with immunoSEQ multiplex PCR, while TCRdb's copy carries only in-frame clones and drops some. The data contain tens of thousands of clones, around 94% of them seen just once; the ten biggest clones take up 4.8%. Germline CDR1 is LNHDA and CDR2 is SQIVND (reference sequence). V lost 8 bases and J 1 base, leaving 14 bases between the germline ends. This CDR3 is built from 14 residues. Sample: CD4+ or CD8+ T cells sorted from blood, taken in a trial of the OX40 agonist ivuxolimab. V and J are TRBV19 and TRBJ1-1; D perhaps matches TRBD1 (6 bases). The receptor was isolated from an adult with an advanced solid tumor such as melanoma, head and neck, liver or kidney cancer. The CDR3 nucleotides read TGTGCCAGTGACTTTGGGGGACAGAACACTGAAGCTTTCTTT. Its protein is CASDFGGQNTEAFF.